These T cell receptor beta chains were read from a single sample in a study of regulatory T cells in long-lasting Graves disease. MiXCR, run by TCRdb on the multiplex PCR reads, gives a single entry per CDR3 protein. The profile shows roughly 420,000 distinct CDR3 sequences, around 15% of them singletons. The sample here was peripheral blood mononuclear cells (PBMCs), taken at new diagnosis, from a patient treated with antithyroid drugs. The origin of the receptors is a female donor with Graves disease. Both conserved end residues are part of each CDR3. D genes are given only for firm matches. Expanded clones are given a class, and other clones once, few, many or no size at all.

D gene: -; clone size: many; CDR3 length: 13; J gene: TRBJ2-7; V gene: TRBV10-3; CDR3 protein: CAISESSDREQYF; CDR3 DNA: TGTGCCATCAGTGAGTCCTCCGACCGCGAGCAGTACTTC
D gene: -; clone size: many; CDR3 length: 16; J gene: TRBJ1-6; V gene: TRBV7-2; CDR3 protein: CASTSPNEVGKSPLHF; CDR3 DNA: TGTGCCAGCACCTCGCCGAATGAGGTGGGGAAGTCACCCCTCCACTTT
D gene: -; clone size: few; CDR3 length: 13; J gene: TRBJ1-2; V gene: TRBV12-3/TRBV12-4; CDR3 protein: CATRVMSGYGYTF; CDR3 DNA: TGTGCCACCCGGGTAATGTCAGGCTATGGCTACACCTTC
D gene: -; clone size: many; CDR3 length: 17; J gene: TRBJ1-2; V gene: TRBV6-1; CDR3 protein: CASSRGIIGQSSYGYTF; CDR3 DNA: TGTGCCAGCAGCCGCGGGATAATCGGACAATCTTCCTATGGCTACACCTTC
D gene: -; clone size: many; CDR3 length: 16; J gene: TRBJ2-5; V gene: TRBV7-9; CDR3 protein: CASSLWPPSYQETQYF; CDR3 DNA: TGTGCCAGCAGCTTGTGGCCTCCGTCGTACCAAGAGACCCAGTACTTC
D gene: TRBD1; clone size: few; CDR3 length: 12; J gene: TRBJ2-5; V gene: TRBV12-3/TRBV12-4; CDR3 protein: CASTGGNGTQYF; CDR3 DNA: TGTGCCAGCACAGGGGGCAACGGGACCCAGTACTTC
D gene: -; clone size: -; CDR3 length: 13; J gene: TRBJ2-5; V gene: TRBV10-3; CDR3 protein: CAISESRRETQYF; CDR3 DNA: TGTGCCATCAGTGAGTCGCGCAGAGAGACCCAGTACTTC
D gene: -; clone size: many; CDR3 length: 12; J gene: TRBJ2-5; V gene: TRBV7-9; CDR3 protein: CASSASSGTQYF; CDR3 DNA: TGTGCCAGCAGCGCATCTTCGGGGACCCAGTACTTC
D gene: TRBD1; clone size: many; CDR3 length: 17; J gene: TRBJ2-1; V gene: TRBV7-9; CDR3 protein: CASSLAGTGPLGNEQFF; CDR3 DNA: TGTGCCAGCAGCTTAGCCGGGACAGGGCCCTTGGGTAATGAGCAGTTCTTC
D gene: -; clone size: once; CDR3 length: 13; J gene: TRBJ2-2; V gene: TRBV29-1; CDR3 protein: CSVEHTNTGELFF; CDR3 DNA: TGCAGCGTTGAACATACGAACACCGGGGAGCTGTTTTTT
D gene: -; clone size: -; CDR3 length: 13; J gene: TRBJ1-2; V gene: TRBV27; CDR3 protein: CASSLKFVDGYTF; CDR3 DNA: TGTGCCAGCAGTTTAAAGTTCGTGGATGGCTACACCTTC
D gene: -; clone size: many; CDR3 length: 16; J gene: TRBJ2-6; V gene: TRBV11-2; CDR3 protein: CASSSLQGLGANVLTF; CDR3 DNA: TGTGCCAGCAGCTCATTACAGGGATTGGGGGCCAACGTCCTGACCTTC
D gene: TRBD2; clone size: many; CDR3 length: 16; J gene: TRBJ2-7; V gene: TRBV28; CDR3 protein: CATDLLAGGGLQEQYF; CDR3 DNA: TGTGCCACCGACCTCTTAGCGGGAGGGGGATTACAGGAGCAGTACTTC
D gene: TRBD1; clone size: many; CDR3 length: 18; J gene: TRBJ2-2; V gene: TRBV7-9; CDR3 protein: CASSLGLYRDRNTGELFF; CDR3 DNA: TGTGCCAGCAGCTTAGGACTATACCGGGACAGAAACACCGGGGAGCTGTTTTTT
D gene: -; clone size: many; CDR3 length: 11; J gene: TRBJ2-7; V gene: TRBV5-1; CDR3 protein: CASRGEGEQYF; CDR3 DNA: TGCGCCAGCCGGGGTGAGGGCGAGCAGTACTTC
D gene: -; clone size: many; CDR3 length: 16; J gene: TRBJ1-1; V gene: TRBV3-1; CDR3 protein: CASSQERWGRNTEAFF; CDR3 DNA: TGTGCCAGCAGCCAAGAACGGTGGGGCAGGAACACTGAAGCTTTCTTT
D gene: -; clone size: -; CDR3 length: 13; J gene: TRBJ1-5; V gene: TRBV6-4; CDR3 protein: CASSVSPGQPQHF; CDR3 DNA: TGTGCCAGCAGTGTCTCCCCCGGGCAGCCCCAGCATTTT
D gene: -; clone size: many; CDR3 length: 17; J gene: TRBJ2-4; V gene: TRBV20-1; CDR3 protein: CSAREAAASTLEHIQYF; CDR3 DNA: TGCAGTGCTAGAGAAGCCGCCGCCTCCACCTTAGAGCACATTCAGTACTTC
D gene: TRBD1; clone size: few; CDR3 length: 14; J gene: TRBJ1-1; V gene: TRBV19; CDR3 protein: CASMFRGPGTEAFF; CDR3 DNA: TGTGCCAGTATGTTTAGGGGGCCGGGCACTGAAGCTTTCTTT
D gene: TRBD1; clone size: many; CDR3 length: 14; J gene: TRBJ1-1; V gene: TRBV10-3; CDR3 protein: CAITDREGIAEAFF; CDR3 DNA: TGTGCCATCACGGACAGGGAAGGAATTGCTGAAGCTTTCTTT
D gene: TRBD1; clone size: many; CDR3 length: 15; J gene: TRBJ1-4; V gene: TRBV15; CDR3 protein: CATSRPGTGTEKLFF; CDR3 DNA: TGTGCCACCAGCAGACCCGGGACAGGGACTGAAAAACTGTTTTTT
D gene: -; clone size: many; CDR3 length: 12; J gene: TRBJ1-2; V gene: TRBV3-1; CDR3 protein: CASTPGTFGYTF; CDR3 DNA: TGTGCCAGCACCCCCGGGACATTTGGCTACACCTTC
D gene: -; clone size: few; CDR3 length: 13; J gene: TRBJ2-5; V gene: TRBV4-1; CDR3 protein: CASSQGVRETQYF; CDR3 DNA: TGCGCCAGCAGCCAAGGGGTCCGGGAGACCCAGTACTTC
D gene: -; clone size: few; CDR3 length: 13; J gene: TRBJ1-2; V gene: TRBV5-1; CDR3 protein: CASSLNRDYGYTF; CDR3 DNA: TGCGCCAGCAGCTTGAACAGGGACTATGGCTACACCTTC
D gene: TRBD2; clone size: many; CDR3 length: 15; J gene: TRBJ2-1; V gene: TRBV3-1; CDR3 protein: CASSQDLTSGAGVFF; CDR3 DNA: TGTGCCAGCAGCCAAGATTTGACTAGCGGGGCCGGTGTGTTCTTC
D gene: -; clone size: many; CDR3 length: 13; J gene: TRBJ2-5; V gene: TRBV19; CDR3 protein: CASRRRLEETQYF; CDR3 DNA: TGTGCCAGTAGACGGAGACTAGAGGAGACCCAGTACTTC
D gene: -; clone size: many; CDR3 length: 14; J gene: TRBJ1-2; V gene: TRBV4-3; CDR3 protein: CASSPGLLNYGYTF; CDR3 DNA: TGCGCCAGCTCCCCGGGACTTCTTAACTATGGCTACACCTTC
D gene: -; clone size: few; CDR3 length: 14; J gene: TRBJ1-6; V gene: TRBV11-2; CDR3 protein: CASSFSPDNSPLHF; CDR3 DNA: TGTGCCAGCAGCTTTTCCCCAGATAATTCACCCCTCCACTTT
D gene: TRBD2; clone size: many; CDR3 length: 17; J gene: TRBJ2-1; V gene: TRBV20-1; CDR3 protein: CSAINSGLAAGSREQFF; CDR3 DNA: TGCAGTGCTATCAACTCGGGACTAGCGGCGGGCTCCCGTGAGCAGTTCTTC
D gene: -; clone size: -; CDR3 length: 13; J gene: TRBJ2-1; V gene: TRBV5-1; CDR3 protein: CASSLTEGAAQFF; CDR3 DNA: TGCGCCAGCAGCTTGACGGAGGGGGCTGCGCAGTTCTTC
D gene: TRBD1; clone size: -; CDR3 length: 14; J gene: TRBJ2-7; V gene: TRBV9; CDR3 protein: CASSESGTGVEQYF; CDR3 DNA: TGTGCCAGCAGCGAATCCGGGACAGGGGTTGAGCAGTACTTC
D gene: -; clone size: -; CDR3 length: 14; J gene: TRBJ1-1; V gene: TRBV11-2; CDR3 protein: CASSQNGGGPEAFF; CDR3 DNA: TGCGCCAGCAGCCAAAATGGGGGGGGCCCTGAAGCTTTCTTT
D gene: -; clone size: -; CDR3 length: 15; J gene: TRBJ2-6; V gene: TRBV19; CDR3 protein: CASKGVGLGANVLTF; CDR3 DNA: TGTGCCAGTAAGGGAGTGGGGCTCGGGGCCAACGTCCTGACTTTC